This T cell receptor beta chain is from a study of T cell repertoires in cytomegalovirus infection. About this clonotype itself: Its antigen is not identified.

Points from the study as a whole: Carriage of CMV together with the relevant HLA was identifiable through cumulative public TCR beta family frequency. It was HLA-C-restricted CMV-specific TCR beta clonotypes that dominated the response ex vivo.

TCRdb redid the calling of the reads with MiXCR, one entry per CDR3 protein. Of approximately 990,000 distinct CDR3 sequences listed, about a third are singletons. Germline V gives CDR1 MNHNS, CDR2 SASEGT. The germline V and J ends were trimmed by 8 bases and 5 bases, with 13 bases remaining between them. The length of the CDR3 is 12 residues. The receptor was isolated from a human donor in good health (CMV status not recorded). Some clones in this sample may be carry-over from other donors' samples. The chain is built from TRBV6-1 and TRBJ2-7, with unresolved D. The sample in question was cultured CD8+ T cells from PBMCs, obtained from culture after CMV antigen stimulation. CDR3 in DNA: TGTGCCAGCTTTTCTGGCTACGACGAGCAGTACTTC. It encodes CASFSGYDEQYF.